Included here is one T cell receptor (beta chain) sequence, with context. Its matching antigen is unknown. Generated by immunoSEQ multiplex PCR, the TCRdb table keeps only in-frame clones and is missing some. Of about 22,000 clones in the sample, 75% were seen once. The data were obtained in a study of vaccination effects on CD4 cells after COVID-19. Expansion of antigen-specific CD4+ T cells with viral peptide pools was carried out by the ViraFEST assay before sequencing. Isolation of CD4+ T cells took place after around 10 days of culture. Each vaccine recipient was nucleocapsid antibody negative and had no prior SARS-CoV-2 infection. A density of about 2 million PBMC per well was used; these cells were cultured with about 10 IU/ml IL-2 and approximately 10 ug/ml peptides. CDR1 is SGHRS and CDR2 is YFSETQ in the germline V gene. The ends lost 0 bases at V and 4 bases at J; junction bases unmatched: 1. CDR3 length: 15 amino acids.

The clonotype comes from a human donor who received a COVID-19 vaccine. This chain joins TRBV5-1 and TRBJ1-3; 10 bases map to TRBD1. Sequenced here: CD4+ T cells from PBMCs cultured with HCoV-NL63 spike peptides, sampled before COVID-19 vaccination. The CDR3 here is CASSLGQGAGNTIYF. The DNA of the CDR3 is TGCGCCAGCAGCTTGGGACAGGGGGCAGGAAACACCATATATTTT.